These T cell receptor beta chains were read from a single sample in a study of blood T cell repertoires in COVID-19. Profiling relied on immunoSEQ multiplex PCR, and the TCRdb table lists in-frame clones only, not all of them. The table records 150,000 to 180,000 clones, approximately 85% of them present only once. The specimen sequenced was peripheral blood. The source of these receptors is a man in his fifties or sixties with COVID-19, enrolled during active disease. Each CDR3 is given with its conserved first and last residue. D genes are given only for firm matches. Clone size is not always given. Where it is, it says once, few, many or a class for expanded clones.

TRBJ1-2,TRBV5-4,NA,few,TGTGCCAGCAGACCTGGGGGGGCTAGCGACGGCTACACCTTC,CASRPGGASDGYTF
TRBJ1-1,TRBV3-1/TRBV3-2,NA,once,TGTGCCAGCACCCAAGGGGGGGTGGCTGAAGCTTTCTTT,CASTQGGVAEAFF
TRBJ2-7,TRBV7-2,NA,few,TGTGCCAGCAGCTTAATGGCCCAGGCCTCCTACGAGCAGTACTTC,CASSLMAQASYEQYF
TRBJ2-7,TRBV14,NA,NA,TGTGCCAGCAGCCGATTACAGGGCCCGGGGTCCTACGAGCAGTACTTC,CASSRLQGPGSYEQYF
TRBJ2-3,TRBV11-2,TRBD2,NA,TGTGCCAGCAGCCGTACGTCTAGGACTATGCGGGGGGCTGGAGATACGCAGTATTTT,CASSRTSRTMRGAGDTQYF
TRBJ2-1,TRBV5-1,TRBD2,NA,TGCGCCAGCAGCTTGGGTTTACTTCGTGTGGGACTAGCGGGAGGTGTTAATGAGCAGTTCTTC,CASSLGLLRVGLAGGVNEQFF
TRBJ2-1,TRBV11-2,NA,NA,TGTGCCAGCAGCTTAGATCAGGGAACCACGGAGCAGTTCTTC,CASSLDQGTTEQFF
TRBJ1-6,TRBV21-1,NA,NA,TGTGCCGGGAGGGGCGGAGTAGTTTTGTCACCCCTCCACTTT,CAGRGGVVLSPLHF
TRBJ1-6,TRBV6-6,TRBD1,few,TGTGCCAGCAGTCCGGGACAGACTAATTCACCCCTCCACTTT,CASSPGQTNSPLHF
TRBJ2-1,TRBV9,NA,NA,TGTGCCAGTGGGGGCCCTAACTCCTACAATGAGCAGTTCTTC,CASGGPNSYNEQFF
TRBJ2-3,TRBV18,TRBD1,NA,TGTGCCAGCTCGGGACAGGGTAGGGCCTTGGGAGATACGCAGTATTTT,CASSGQGRALGDTQYF
TRBJ1-1,TRBV6-5,NA,NA,TGTGCCACCGGAGTGGGGCCAACTGAAGCTTTCTTT,CATGVGPTEAFF
TRBJ1-1,TRBV6-5,NA,NA,TGTGCCAGCAGAGGGACTGGGAGCACTGAAGCTTTCTTT,CASRGTGSTEAFF
TRBJ1-1,TRBV11-1,NA,NA,TGTGCCAGCAGTGTTATGAACACTGAAGCTTTCTTT,CASSVMNTEAFF
TRBJ1-6,TRBV28,NA,once,TGTGCCAGCAGCCCCTCCGGACAGAAAAATAATTCACCCCTCCACTTT,CASSPSGQKNNSPLHF
TRBJ1-5,TRBV27,NA,NA,TGTGCCAGCAGTTCGATAACAGGGATAGTAATTCAGCCCCAGCATTTT,CASSSITGIVIQPQHF
TRBJ1-6,TRBV5-6,NA,once,TGTGCCAGCAGCGGCGCGCGGGGGGCCGTACTCTCCTATAATTCACCCCTCCACTTT,CASSGARGAVLSYNSPLHF
TRBJ2-7,TRBV7-6,TRBD2,NA,TGTGCCAGCAGCTCCCCGACTAGCGGGGGGGCCTACGAGCAGTACTTC,CASSSPTSGGAYEQYF
TRBJ1-1,TRBV27,NA,once,TGTGCCAGCAGTTTTAGGTGGGGGCATCATGGGGGAGCGAACACTGAAGCTTTCTTT,CASSFRWGHHGGANTEAFF
TRBJ1-2,TRBV7-2,NA,NA,TGTGCCAGCAGCTTAAGTATGTACCAGGGGAACTATGGCTACACCTTC,CASSLSMYQGNYGYTF
TRBJ1-5,TRBV19,TRBD1,once,TGTGCCAGTAGTCTCCAGACAGGGGGTTTAGGTCAGCCCCAGCATTTT,CASSLQTGGLGQPQHF
TRBJ2-7,TRBV28,NA,once,TGTGCCAGCAGAGCCGGGGGAACGTCCTACGAGCAGTACTTC,CASRAGGTSYEQYF
TRBJ1-5,TRBV28,NA,NA,TGTGCCAGCAGTTTATTCATGAATCAGCCCCAGCATTTT,CASSLFMNQPQHF
TRBJ2-5,TRBV19,NA,NA,TGTGCCAGTAGTCCGGGACAAAAAGAGACCCAGTACTTC,CASSPGQKETQYF
TRBJ2-5,TRBV7-2,TRBD1,NA,TGTGCCAGCAGCAACCGGGACAGGGGGTTTGAGACCCAGTACTTC,CASSNRDRGFETQYF
TRBJ1-4,TRBV5-8,NA,NA,TGTGCCAGCAGCTTGACAGCCACTAATGAAAAACTGTTTTTT,CASSLTATNEKLFF
TRBJ2-5,TRBV5-6,TRBD2,NA,TGTGCCAGCAGCCAGACTAGCGGGAGGACTCTGGGGGAGACCCAGTACTTC,CASSQTSGRTLGETQYF
TRBJ1-1,TRBV9,NA,NA,TGTGCCAGCAGCGTAGGCCAGGGGAACACTGAAGCTTTCTTT,CASSVGQGNTEAFF
TRBJ2-3,TRBV27,TRBD1,NA,TGTGCCAGCAGCACAGGGGTGGCGACAGATACGCAGTATTTT,CASSTGVATDTQYF
TRBJ1-3,TRBV29-1,NA,NA,TGCAGCGTTGAATGGGACTCGAGCTCTGGAAACACCATATATTTT,CSVEWDSSSGNTIYF
TRBJ1-2,TRBV4-2,NA,NA,TGTGCCAGCAGCCAAGAAGACCGAACTATTTCTAACTATGGCTACACCTTC,CASSQEDRTISNYGYTF
TRBJ2-5,TRBV5-6,NA,NA,TGTGCCAGCAGCTTGCAGATCCAAGAGACCCAGTACTTC,CASSLQIQETQYF
TRBJ1-5,TRBV4-2,TRBD1,NA,TGTGCCAGCAGCCAAGAATATTCGGGGACAGGTGACCATCAGCCCCAGCATTTT,CASSQEYSGTGDHQPQHF
TRBJ2-3,TRBV7-9,TRBD2,NA,TGTGCCAGCAGCTTTTTCGGGAGGACGGTAACAGATACGCAGTATTTT,CASSFFGRTVTDTQYF
TRBJ2-7,TRBV6-5,NA,NA,TGTGCCAGCAGTTACACTCCTCGGGGGTACGAGCAGTACTTC,CASSYTPRGYEQYF
TRBJ1-6,TRBV27,NA,NA,TGTGCCAGCAGTTTCTTCCGACAAACCCCTCGTTCACCCCTCCACTTT,CASSFFRQTPRSPLHF
TRBJ1-1,TRBV6-5,TRBD1,NA,TGTGCCAGCAGGGCACCAGGGGGCGCAGGCACTGAAGCTTTCTTT,CASRAPGGAGTEAFF
TRBJ2-7,TRBV18,TRBD2,NA,TGTGCCAGCTCACCGGGGACTAGCGGGTACGAGCAGTACTTC,CASSPGTSGYEQYF
TRBJ1-4,TRBV19,NA,NA,TGTGCCAGTAGTACTCGACAGCCTTCTAATGAAAAACTGTTTTTT,CASSTRQPSNEKLFF
TRBJ2-5,TRBV7-2,TRBD1,NA,TGTGCCAGCAGCGACGGACAGGGGAAGACCCAGTACTTC,CASSDGQGKTQYF
TRBJ1-1,TRBV5-1,NA,NA,TGCGCCAGCAGCTCGGCTAGGAGGAGGGACACTGAAGCTTTCTTT,CASSSARRRDTEAFF
TRBJ2-1,TRBV3-1/TRBV3-2,NA,NA,TGTGCCAGCAGCCAAGTCTGTATACGGGTCTGGGATGAGCAGTTCTTC,CASSQVCIRVWDEQFF
TRBJ2-4,TRBV30,TRBD1,NA,TGTGCCTGGGGGACAGGTCAAATACCTTTAGCCAAAAACATTCAGTACTTC,CAWGTGQIPLAKNIQYF
TRBJ1-1,TRBV18,TRBD1,NA,TGTGCCAGCTCAAAAGGGACAGACCTCACTGAAGCTTTCTTT,CASSKGTDLTEAFF
TRBJ2-7,TRBV9,TRBD2,NA,TGTGCCAGCAGCGTGGCCAGCGGGATTTCCTACGAGCAGTACTTC,CASSVASGISYEQYF
TRBJ1-1,TRBV11-2,NA,NA,TGTGCCAGCAGCGGGGGGTTGAACACTGAAGCTTTCTTT,CASSGGLNTEAFF
TRBJ2-7,TRBV7-2,TRBD1,NA,TGTGCCAGCAGCCCCACCGGGACAGCATCCTACGAGCAGTACTTC,CASSPTGTASYEQYF
TRBJ1-2,TRBV20-1,NA,NA,TGCAGTGCTAGGGCAGGCCAGGGCTACACCTTC,CSARAGQGYTF
TRBJ1-5,TRBV19,NA,NA,TGTGCCAGTACCCGGAGGGGACTCGGCAATCAGCCCCAGCATTTT,CASTRRGLGNQPQHF
TRBJ1-2,TRBV10-3,TRBD1,NA,TGTGCCAACCAGGACAGGGAAGTCTACACCTTC,CANQDREVYTF
TRBJ2-3,TRBV18,NA,NA,TGTGCCAGCTCACCTATAGGGGTTTTCACAGATACGCAGTATTTT,CASSPIGVFTDTQYF
TRBJ1-1,TRBV19,TRBD1,NA,TGTGCCAGTAGCCCACAGGGACAGGGAGGCGCTGAAGCTTTCTTT,CASSPQGQGGAEAFF
TRBJ2-1,TRBV24-1,NA,few,TGTGCCACCAGTGATTCGGGGGATGAGCAGTTCTTC,CATSDSGDEQFF
TRBJ2-5,TRBV5-1,TRBD1,NA,TGCGCCAGCAGTTCTGGGACAGGGGGGGAAGAGACCCAGTACTTC,CASSSGTGGEETQYF
TRBJ1-2,TRBV19,NA,NA,TGTGCCAGTAGTATAGGGTTTAACAGAGGGGGCTACACCTTC,CASSIGFNRGGYTF